The 11 T cell receptor beta chains below come from one sample, sequenced in a study of pediatric ulcerative colitis. TCRdb's table, derived via immunoSEQ multiplex PCR, lists solely in-frame clones and lacks some. The sample yields about 64,000 clones, 80% to 90% seen once. Sequenced input: blood. The receptors were sampled from a boy younger than 18 with severe ulcerative colitis.

The CDR3 protein is CASRPVGDTEAFF. The CDR3 DNA sequence: TGTGCCAGTAGACCGGTGGGGGACACTGAAGCTTTCTTT. V and J are TRBV19 and TRBJ1-1, with D perhaps matching TRBD1 (5 bases). V dropped 6 bases and J dropped 3 bases, with 11 bases sitting between them. Germline V CDR1 and CDR2: LNHDA, SQIVND (reference sequence). This CDR3 is built from 13 residues.

V usage is TRBV30 and J usage is TRBJ2-1; D is possibly TRBD2 (6 bases). This CDR3 is built from 13 residues. With 0 bases removed from V and 6 bases from J, the gap between germline ends came to 9 bases. Germline values: CDR1 GTSNPN, CDR2 SVGIG (reference sequence). CDR3 DNA: TGTGCCTGGAGTGTAACAGCGGGCAATGAGCAGTTCTTC. It is translated as CAWSVTAGNEQFF.

The CDR3 DNA is TGTGCCAGCAGCCAAGAGCCCGGACTAGCGGGAGGGAGCTCCTACAATGAGCAGTTCTTC. This translates into CASSQEPGLAGGSSYNEQFF. The chain joins TRBV4-2 to TRBJ2-1, with 15 bases lining up with TRBD2. The J segment lost 0 bases and the V segment lost 0 bases, leaving 6 bases of the junction unmatched. Germline-derived CDR1 and CDR2 are LGHNA and YNFKEQ. The CDR3 runs to 20 residues.

Concerning this clone itself: At one end the junction does not follow the germline gene, possibly because of a read error. The J gene is TRBJ2-7, the V gene TRBV20-1; D possibly corresponds to TRBD2 (5 bases). This CDR3 comprises 11 residues. Per germline, CDR1 DFQATT and CDR2 SNEGSKA (reference sequence). In nucleotides, the CDR3 is TGCAGTGCTAGAAAAGCGGACGAGCACTACTTC. This sequence encodes CSARKADEHYF.

The rearrangement uses TRBV5-4 and TRBJ2-7; possible D gene TRBD2, 6 bases. Trimming removed 2 bases at V and 0 bases at J, with 9 bases between. The germline CDR1 and CDR2 sequences are SGHNT and YYREEE (reference sequence). This CDR3 is 14 amino acids long. DNA for the CDR3: TGTGCCAGCAGCTTTAGCGGAGACTCCTACGAGCAGTACTTC. Protein: CASSFSGDSYEQYF.

J is TRBJ2-2 and V is TRBV19; D is ambiguous. Germline V gene data show CDR1 as LNHDA and CDR2 as SQIVND (reference sequence). This CDR3 region has 16 residues. The germline V and J ends were trimmed by 5 bases and 0 bases, with 13 bases remaining between them. The CDR3 region is CASSYGGRSNTGELFF. CDR3 bases: TGTGCCAGTAGTTATGGTGGCAGATCGAACACCGGGGAGCTGTTTTTT. Drawing the rest from reference TRBV19 and TRBJ2-2, the complete variable domain is DGGITQSPKYLFRKEGQNVTLSCEQNLNHDAMYWYRQDPGQGLRLIYYSQIVNDFQKGDIAEGYSVSREKKESFPLTVTSAQKNPTAFYLCASSYGGRSNTGELFFGEGSRLTVL.

The chain links TRBV4-1 to TRBJ1-3; 7 bases align to TRBD1. In germline, CDR1 is MGHRA, CDR2 YSYEKL. CDR3 length equals 16 residues. V trimming: 0 bases; J trimming: 0 bases; junction bases outside the gene matches: 2. This CDR3 reads CASSQEGTASGNTIYF. CDR3 coding DNA: TGCGCCAGCAGCCAAGAAGGGACAGCCTCTGGAAACACCATATATTTT.

The chain combines TRBV7-8 with TRBJ2-1; 12 bases are a match to TRBD2. Germline trimming cut 4 bases from V and 10 bases from J; bases unmatched to any gene: 17. Germline V gene data show CDR1 as SGHVS and CDR2 as FQNEAQ. CDR3 length equals 18 residues. The CDR3, as DNA: TGTGCCAGCAGCTACCTAATAATCCCTAGCGGGAGGGCCGAAGAGCAGTTCTTC. Encoded protein: CASSYLIIPSGRAEEQFF.

The genes are TRBV5-4 and TRBJ2-7, with TRBD2 as a possible D gene (5 bases). The CDR3 extends over 13 amino acids. The V end was cut by 1 base, the J end by 5 bases, with 10 bases between. Germline V gene data show CDR1 as SGHNT and CDR2 as YYREEE (reference sequence). The CDR3 nucleotides read TGTGCCAGCAGCTTGATTTTCGGGGACGAGCAGTACTTC. Translation: CASSLIFGDEQYF.

The chain links TRBV5-8 to TRBJ2-7, with 9 bases identical to TRBD2. The V gene end was trimmed by 2 bases and the J gene end by 4 bases; junction bases not matched to a gene: 10. The V gene's germline CDR1 is SGHTS and CDR2 YDEGEE. This CDR3 has 16 amino acids. The DNA of the CDR3 is TGTGCCAGCAGCTTTCGGGAAGCGGGAGGAATGTACGAGCAGTACTTC. Protein sequence: CASSFREAGGMYEQYF.

V is TRBV2 and J is TRBJ2-7; D uncertain. The CDR3 has 12 residues. Trimming removed 5 bases at V and 1 base at J, with 6 bases between. CDR1 is SNHLY, CDR2 FYNNEI, per germline. In nucleotides, the CDR3 is TGTGCCAGCAGTACCACATCCTACGAGCAGTACTTC. This encodes CASSTTSYEQYF.